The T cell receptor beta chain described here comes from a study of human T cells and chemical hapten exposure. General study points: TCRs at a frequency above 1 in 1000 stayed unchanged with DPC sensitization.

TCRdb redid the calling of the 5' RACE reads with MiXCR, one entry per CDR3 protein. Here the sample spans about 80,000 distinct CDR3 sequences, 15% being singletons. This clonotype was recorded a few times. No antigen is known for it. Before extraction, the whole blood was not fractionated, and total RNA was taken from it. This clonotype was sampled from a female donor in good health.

The CDR3 is CAWSPRDEQFF. The CDR3 coding sequence is TGTGCCTGGAGCCCCCGCGATGAGCAGTTCTTC. The rearrangement joins TRBV30 to TRBJ2-1; D remains ambiguous. V was cut by 3 bases and J by 8 bases, with 8 bases left in between. CDR3 length: 11 residues. In germline, CDR1 is GTSNPN, CDR2 SVGIG (reference sequence).